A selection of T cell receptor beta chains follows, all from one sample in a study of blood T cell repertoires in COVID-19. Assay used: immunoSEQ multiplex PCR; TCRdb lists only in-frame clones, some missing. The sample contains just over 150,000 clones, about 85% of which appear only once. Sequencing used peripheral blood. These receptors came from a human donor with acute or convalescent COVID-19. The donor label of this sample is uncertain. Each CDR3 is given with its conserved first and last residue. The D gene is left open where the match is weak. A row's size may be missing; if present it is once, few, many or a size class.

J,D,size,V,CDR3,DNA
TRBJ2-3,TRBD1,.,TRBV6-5,CASSYQRQGPQYF,TGTGCCAGCAGTTACCAGCGACAGGGACCGCAGTATTTT
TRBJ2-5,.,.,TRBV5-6,CASSLVDTQETQYF,TGTGCCAGCAGCTTGGTGGACACACAAGAGACCCAGTACTTC
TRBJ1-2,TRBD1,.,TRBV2,CASSGAGQGYGYTF,TGTGCCAGCAGTGGCGCAGGACAGGGGTATGGCTACACCTTC
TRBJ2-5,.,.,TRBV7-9,CASSSAAAETQYF,TGTGCCAGCAGCTCTGCGGCGGCAGAGACCCAGTACTTC
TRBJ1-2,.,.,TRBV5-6,CASSPDSRRGGYTF,TGTGCCAGCAGCCCGGACAGTCGAAGAGGTGGCTACACCTTC
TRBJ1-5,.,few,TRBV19,CASSIPFRQGGNQPQHF,TGTGCCAGTAGTATACCTTTTAGGCAGGGTGGCAATCAGCCCCAGCATTTT
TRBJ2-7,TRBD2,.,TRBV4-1,CASSVKRGVSYEQYF,TGCGCCAGCAGCGTAAAGCGGGGGGTATCCTACGAGCAGTACTTC
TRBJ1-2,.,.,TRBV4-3,CASSQDLPGSYGYTF,TGCGCCAGCAGCCAAGATCTCCCCGGGAGCTATGGCTACACCTTC
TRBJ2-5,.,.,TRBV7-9,CASSLRTVQETQYF,TGTGCCAGCAGCTTACGGACAGTCCAAGAGACCCAGTACTTC
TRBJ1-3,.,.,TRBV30,CAWSVWGWRGAGNTIYF,TGTGCCTGGAGTGTATGGGGCTGGAGGGGCGCTGGAAACACCATATATTTT
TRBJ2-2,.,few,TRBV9,CASSVAESGELFF,TGTGCCAGCAGCGTAGCGGAGTCCGGGGAGCTGTTTTTT
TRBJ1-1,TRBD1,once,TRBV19,CASSGQQNTEAFF,TGTGCCAGTTCGGGACAGCAGAACACTGAAGCTTTCTTT
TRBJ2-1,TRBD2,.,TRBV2,CASRPGGLATRFNEQFF,TGTGCCAGCAGACCGGGGGGGCTAGCCACACGATTCAATGAGCAGTTCTTC
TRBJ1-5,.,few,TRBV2,CASNKVQVNQPQHF,TGTGCCAGCAACAAAGTTCAGGTTAATCAGCCCCAGCATTTT
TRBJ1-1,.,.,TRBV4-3,CASSQDVNTEAFF,TGCGCCAGCAGCCAAGACGTGAACACTGAAGCTTTCTTT
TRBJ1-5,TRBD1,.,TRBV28,CASSDRGRTDQPQHF,TGTGCCAGCTCAGACAGGGGGCGGACCGATCAGCCCCAGCATTTT
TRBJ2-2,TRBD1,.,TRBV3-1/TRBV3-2,CASSPPRQGIGELFF,TGTGCCAGCAGCCCCCCGAGACAGGGAATCGGGGAGCTGTTTTTT
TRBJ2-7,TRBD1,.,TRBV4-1,CASSQDFGTGTYEQYF,TGCGCCAGCAGCCAAGATTTCGGGACAGGGACTTACGAGCAGTACTTC
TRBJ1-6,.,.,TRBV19,CASSVTAGAFGSPLHF,TGTGCCAGTAGCGTGACAGCGGGAGCCTTCGGGTCACCCCTCCACTTT
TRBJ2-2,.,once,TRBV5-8,CASTTGRGGSTGELFF,TGTGCCAGCACCACCGGGAGAGGGGGCAGCACCGGGGAGCTGTTTTTT
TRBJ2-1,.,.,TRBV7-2,CASSSTSGGYHNEQFF,TGTGCCAGCAGCTCCACCAGCGGCGGGTACCACAATGAGCAGTTCTTC
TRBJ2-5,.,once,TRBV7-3,CASSLTGSQETQYF,TGTGCCAGCAGCTTAACAGGGAGTCAAGAGACCCAGTACTTC
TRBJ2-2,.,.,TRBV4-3,CASSHTNTGELFF,TGCGCCAGCAGCCACACGAACACCGGGGAGCTGTTTTTT
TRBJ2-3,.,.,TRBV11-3,CASSRASGTDTQYF,TGTGCCAGCAGCCGAGCGTCTGGCACAGATACGCAGTATTTT
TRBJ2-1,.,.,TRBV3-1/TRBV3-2,CASSQSFRGGYNEQFF,TGTGCCAGCAGCCAGAGCTTTAGGGGAGGCTACAATGAGCAGTTCTTC
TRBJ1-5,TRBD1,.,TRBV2,CATVPGQGLYSNQPQHF,TGTGCCACCGTACCGGGACAGGGCCTTTATAGCAATCAGCCCCAGCATTTT
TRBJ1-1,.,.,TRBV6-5,CATGLNTEAFF,TGTGCGACGGGGTTGAACACTGAAGCTTTCTTT
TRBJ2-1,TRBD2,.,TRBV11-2,CASSLARAGTSGMNEQFF,TGTGCCAGCAGCTTAGCCCGGGCCGGGACTAGCGGGATGAATGAGCAGTTCTTC
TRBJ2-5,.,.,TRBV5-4,CATGGARKETQYF,TGTGCCACTGGAGGCGCGAGGAAGGAGACCCAGTACTTC
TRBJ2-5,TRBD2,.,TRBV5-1,CASSYNTPGGGQETQYF,TGCGCCAGCAGCTACAACACACCGGGGGGGGGCCAAGAGACCCAGTACTTC
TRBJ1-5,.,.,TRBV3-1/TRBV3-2,CASSQDNYQPQHF,TGTGCCAGCAGCCAAGACAACTATCAGCCCCAGCATTTT
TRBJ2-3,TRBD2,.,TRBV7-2,CASSLAGAGGPYTQYF,TGTGCCAGCAGCTTAGCGGGGGCGGGGGGGCCCTATACGCAGTATTTT
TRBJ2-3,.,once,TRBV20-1,CSARYTDTQYF,TGCAGTGCTCGCTACACAGATACGCAGTATTTT
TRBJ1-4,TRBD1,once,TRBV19,CASSNSGGRREKLFF,TGTGCCAGTAGTAACTCAGGGGGCAGACGTGAAAAACTGTTTTTT
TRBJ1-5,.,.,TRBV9,CASSKGVNQPQHF,TGTGCCAGCAGCAAGGGGGTCAATCAGCCCCAGCATTTT
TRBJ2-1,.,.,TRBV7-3,CASSEGENNEQFF,TGTGCCAGCAGTGAGGGGGAGAACAATGAGCAGTTCTTC
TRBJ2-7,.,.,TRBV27,CASQKGGNEQYF,TGTGCCAGCCAAAAAGGGGGAAACGAGCAGTACTTC
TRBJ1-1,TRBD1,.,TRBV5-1,CASSSNPDRGSTEAFF,TGCGCCAGCAGCTCGAATCCAGACAGGGGATCCACTGAAGCTTTCTTT
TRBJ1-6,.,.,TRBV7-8,CASSLDGRGGSPLHF,TGTGCCAGCAGCTTAGACGGCAGGGGTGGGTCACCCCTCCACTTT
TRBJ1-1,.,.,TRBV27,CASSLKVGGWGGTEAFF,TGTGCCAGCAGTTTAAAGGTGGGAGGTTGGGGGGGCACTGAAGCTTTCTTT
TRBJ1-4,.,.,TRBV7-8,CASSLGTANEKLFF,TGTGCCAGCAGCTTAGGGACAGCTAATGAAAAACTGTTTTTT
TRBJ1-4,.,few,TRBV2,CASSEGRGNEKLFF,TGTGCCAGCAGTGAGGGCAGGGGAAATGAAAAACTGTTTTTT
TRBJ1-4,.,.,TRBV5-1,CASSLGTSLNEKLFF,TGCGCCAGCAGCTTGGGGACTTCCCTTAATGAAAAACTGTTTTTT
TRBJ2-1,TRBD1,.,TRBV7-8,CASSRTDRGRRNEQFF,TGTGCCAGCAGCAGGACGGACAGGGGGCGGAGGAATGAGCAGTTCTTC
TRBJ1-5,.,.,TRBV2,CASSPAGSNPSNQPQHF,TGTGCCAGCAGTCCCGCCGGGAGTAACCCTAGCAATCAGCCCCAGCATTTT
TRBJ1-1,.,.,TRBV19,CASSIQGNTEAFF,TGTGCCAGTAGTATACAGGGGAACACTGAAGCTTTCTTT
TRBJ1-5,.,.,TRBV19,CASSIRGSGNQPQHF,TGTGCCAGTAGTATAAGGGGAAGCGGCAATCAGCCCCAGCATTTT
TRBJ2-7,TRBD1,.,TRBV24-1,CATLSRQGISYEQYF,TGTGCCACCCTCTCGAGACAGGGGATATCCTACGAGCAGTACTTC
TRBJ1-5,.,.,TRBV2,CASSDQATSNQPQHF,TGTGCCAGCAGTGACCAGGCTACCAGCAATCAGCCCCAGCATTTT
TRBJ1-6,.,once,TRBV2,CASSTESSYNSPLHF,TGTGCCAGTAGCACGGAGAGCTCCTATAATTCACCCCTCCACTTT
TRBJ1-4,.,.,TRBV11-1,CASSPSSAGKEKLFF,TGTGCCAGCAGCCCCTCCTCGGCAGGAAAGGAAAAACTGTTTTTT
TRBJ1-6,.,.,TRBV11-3,CASSPDSLSPLHF,TGTGCCAGCAGCCCGGACAGTCTTTCACCCCTCCACTTT